This T cell receptor beta chain is from a study of blood T cell repertoires in COVID-19. Study overall: Acute and convalescent COVID-19 specimens originated in the United States, Italy and Spain. The analysed material was cDNA or gDNA that came from T cells, B-cell-depleted T cells, or PBMCs.

Per the study methods: From reference gene primer amplification, estimates of nucleated cell counts were derived. Profiling relied on immunoSEQ multiplex PCR, and the TCRdb table lists in-frame clones only, not all of them. V, J and clone size were drawn from that table, and D and trimming were deduced from the DNA. The sample yields around 250,000 clones, around 83% seen once. This clone occurred once. Germline CDR1 and CDR2: KGHDR and SFDVKD. The V segment lost 5 bases and the J segment 4 bases; nucleotides outside the gene matches: 11. This CDR3 is 16 amino acids long. The gene calls are TRBV24-1 and TRBJ1-2, with 8 bases identical to TRBD1. The sequence derives from a man aged 25 to 40 who had recovered from COVID-19. Input material: peripheral blood. Here the CDR3 reads CATSGLEQGAFYGYTF. In nucleotides, the CDR3 is TGTGCCACCAGTGGTCTTGAGCAGGGGGCTTTCTATGGCTACACCTTC.